The 5 T cell receptor beta chains presented below share a single source sample, sequenced in a study of T cells expressing NK-cell markers. Using the 5' RACE reads, TCRdb records one entry per CDR3 protein without DNA. Found here are some 440,000 distinct CDR3 sequences; the top ten clones hold approximately 1.4%. What was sequenced was blood T cells: a sorted CD56 or NKG2C T cell subset, CD4+ or CD8+ T cells, or bulk PBMC T cells (not recorded which). Receptor source: a woman aged 45-59 years in good health.

The genes are TRBV9 and TRBJ2-4. Germline lookup yields CDR1 SGDLS and CDR2 YYNGEE. The CDR3 covers 15 residues. The chain's CDR3 is CASSVGWGAKNIQYF. Complete variable domain (other parts from reference TRBV9 and TRBJ2-4): DSGVTQTPKHLITATGQRVTLRCSPRSGDLSVYWYQQSLDQGLQFLIQYYNGEERAKGNILERFSAQQFPDLHSELNLSSLELGDSALYFCASSVGWGAKNIQYFGAGTRLSVL.

The J gene is TRBJ1-2, the V gene TRBV5-1; as DNA is missing, the TRBD1 call by TCRdb cannot be tested. The germline V gene has CDR1 SGHRS and CDR2 YFSETQ. The CDR3 has 15 amino acids. Here the CDR3 reads CASSLGGSGTYGYTF.

CDR3 residues: CASSQGAASGGRGQFF. The genes are TRBV4-1 and TRBJ2-1; as DNA is missing, the TRBD2 call by TCRdb cannot be tested. The CDR3 runs to 16 residues. In germline, CDR1 is MGHRA, CDR2 YSYEKL.

This chain links TRBV5-1 with TRBJ2-1; TCRdb gives TRBD2 as the D gene, but with no DNA this cannot be confirmed. The V gene's germline CDR1 is SGHRS and CDR2 YFSETQ. CDR3 length: 16 amino acids. CDR3: CASSLSERDTYNEQFF.

The V and J genes are TRBV6-2 or TRBV6-3 and TRBJ2-7; TCRdb's assignment of TRBD2 cannot be checked, as there is no DNA. Per germline, CDR1 MNHEY and CDR2 SVGEGT. The CDR3 totals 13 residues. The CDR3 sequence is CASSYGSGYEQYF.